A selection of T cell receptor beta chains follows, all from one sample in a study of T cell responses to AZD1222 COVID-19 vaccine. The method was immunoSEQ multiplex PCR; TCRdb's version includes in-frame clones alone and lacks a portion of them. The sample has over 110,000 clones, around 90% seen once; the top ten hold roughly 3.1%. The source material was peripheral blood, sampled on day 0 of AZD1222 vaccination. These TCRs come from an adult in good health. Each CDR3 is given with its conserved first and last residue. D genes are given only for firm matches. Size tells how often a clone was seen (once, few, many) or the class of an expanded clone, and some rows leave it out.

J: TRBJ2-3; size: .; V: TRBV20-1; D: .; DNA: TGCAGTGCCGGTACGCAGTATTTT; CDR3: CSAGTQYF
J: TRBJ2-7; size: .; V: TRBV6-5; D: TRBD1; DNA: TGTGCCAGCGGGGGCGGGACAGGGGGTTACGAGCAGTACTTC; CDR3: CASGGGTGGYEQYF
J: TRBJ2-5; size: .; V: TRBV4-2; D: TRBD2; DNA: TGTGCCAGCAGCCAAGGGGCGGGAGGGGGTGAGACCCAGTACTTC; CDR3: CASSQGAGGGETQYF
J: TRBJ2-7; size: .; V: TRBV6-1; D: .; DNA: TGTGCCAGCAGCGCACAGGGCTACGAGCAGTACTTC; CDR3: CASSAQGYEQYF
J: TRBJ1-4; size: .; V: TRBV25-1; D: TRBD1; DNA: TGTGCCAGCAGTGAACCCAGGGGGCAAGATGAAAAACTGTTTTTT; CDR3: CASSEPRGQDEKLFF
J: TRBJ1-4; size: .; V: TRBV27; D: .; DNA: TGTGCCAGCAGTTTATCAGCCGGCCAAAATGAAAAACTGTTTTTT; CDR3: CASSLSAGQNEKLFF
J: TRBJ1-6; size: .; V: TRBV7-2; D: TRBD1; DNA: TGTGCCAGCAGCTTAGTTGGGACAGGGGTTCGGGCACCCCTCCACTTT; CDR3: CASSLVGTGVRAPLHF
J: TRBJ2-2; size: .; V: TRBV7-3; D: TRBD1; DNA: TGTGCCAGCAGCTTAGACAGGGGCCCTTACGGGGAGCTGTTTTTT; CDR3: CASSLDRGPYGELFF
J: TRBJ1-1; size: few; V: TRBV5-1; D: .; DNA: TGCGCCAGCAGCTGGATTTTTGGGGATGAAGCTTTCTTT; CDR3: CASSWIFGDEAFF
J: TRBJ2-3; size: .; V: TRBV24-1; D: .; DNA: TGTGCCACCGGACTTAGGGGAGACTACACAGATACGCAGTATTTT; CDR3: CATGLRGDYTDTQYF
J: TRBJ1-5; size: few; V: TRBV2; D: .; DNA: TGTGCCAGCAGAGCCGACGGAGACAATCAGCCCCAGCATTTT; CDR3: CASRADGDNQPQHF